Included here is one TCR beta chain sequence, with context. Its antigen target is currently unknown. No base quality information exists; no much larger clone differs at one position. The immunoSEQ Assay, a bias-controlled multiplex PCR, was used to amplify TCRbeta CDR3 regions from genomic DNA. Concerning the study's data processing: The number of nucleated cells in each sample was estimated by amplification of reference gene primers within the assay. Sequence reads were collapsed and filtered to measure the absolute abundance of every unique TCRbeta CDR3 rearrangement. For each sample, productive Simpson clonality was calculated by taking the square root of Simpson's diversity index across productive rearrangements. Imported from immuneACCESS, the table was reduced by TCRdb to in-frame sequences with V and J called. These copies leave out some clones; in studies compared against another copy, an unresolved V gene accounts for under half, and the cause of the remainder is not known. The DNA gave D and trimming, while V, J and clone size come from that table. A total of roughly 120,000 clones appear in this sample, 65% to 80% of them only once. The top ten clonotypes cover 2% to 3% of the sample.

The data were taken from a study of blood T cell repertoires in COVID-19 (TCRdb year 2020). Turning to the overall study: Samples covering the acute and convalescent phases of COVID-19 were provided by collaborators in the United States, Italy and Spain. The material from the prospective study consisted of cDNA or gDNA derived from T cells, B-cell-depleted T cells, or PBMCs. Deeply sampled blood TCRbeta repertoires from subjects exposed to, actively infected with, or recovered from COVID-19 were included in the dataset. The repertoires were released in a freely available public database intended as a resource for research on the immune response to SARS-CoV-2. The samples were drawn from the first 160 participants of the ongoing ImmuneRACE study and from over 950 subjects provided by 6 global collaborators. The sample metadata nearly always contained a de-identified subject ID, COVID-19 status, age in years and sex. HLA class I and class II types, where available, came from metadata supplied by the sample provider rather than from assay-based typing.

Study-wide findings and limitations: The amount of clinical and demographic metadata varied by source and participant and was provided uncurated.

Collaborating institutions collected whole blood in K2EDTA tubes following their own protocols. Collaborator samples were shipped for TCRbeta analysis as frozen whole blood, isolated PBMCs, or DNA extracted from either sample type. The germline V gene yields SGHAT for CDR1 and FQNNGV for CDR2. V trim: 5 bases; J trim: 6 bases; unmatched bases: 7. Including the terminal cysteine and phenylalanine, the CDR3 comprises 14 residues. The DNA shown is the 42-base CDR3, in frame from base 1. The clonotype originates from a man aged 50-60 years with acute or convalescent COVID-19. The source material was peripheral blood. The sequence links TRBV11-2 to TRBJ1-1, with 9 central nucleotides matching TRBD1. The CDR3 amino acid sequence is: CASSIRRTGAEAFF. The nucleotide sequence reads TGTGCCAGCAGCATCAGAAGGACAGGGGCTGAAGCTTTCTTT.